The 12 T cell receptor beta chains below were found in one sample sequenced in a study of metastatic and nonmetastatic thyroid tumors (dated by TCRdb to the early 2020s). None of the patients had been given any treatment before thyroid surgery. To prepare the library, PCR was applied. Sequencer: Illumina HiSeq 4000. TCRdb reworked the public reads: Q25 trimming with fastp, MiXCR clone assembly, productive beta chains retained. This sample has 25,000 to 40,000 clones in its table, and approximately 8% of those were observed once. The ten largest clones add up to around two fifths of the sample. Sequencing used blood. The receptors come from a female donor with papillary thyroid cancer or a benign thyroid nodule (not recorded which). Some clones in this sample may be carry-over from other donors' samples.

This clone was recorded at least ten times. The V and J genes are TRBV7-9 and TRBJ2-3; no clear D. Germline CDR1 and CDR2: SEHNR and FQNEAQ (reference sequence). The ends were cut back, 3 bases at V and 2 bases at J, with 0 bases in the middle. This CDR3 has 11 amino acids. The CDR3: CASSFTDTQYF. CDR3 DNA sequence: TGTGCCAGCAGCTTCACAGATACGCAGTATTTT.

This clone was observed many times. The V gene is TRBV15, the J gene TRBJ2-5; D perhaps matches TRBD2 (6 bases). CDR3 length: 16 amino acids. With 3 bases removed from V and 5 bases from J, the gap between germline ends came to 19 bases. The germline CDR1 and CDR2 sequences are LNHNV and YYDKDF (reference sequence). DNA of the CDR3: TGTGCCACCAGCAGGGGCATCGGTAGCGGAGGGGAGACCCAGTACTTC. This codes for CATSRGIGSGGETQYF.

There are many counts of this clone. This chain's CDR3 is CASSLGGTNSYEQYF. The CDR3 DNA reads TGTGCCAGCAGTTTAGGCGGGACAAACTCCTACGAGCAGTACTTC. V is TRBV28 and J is TRBJ2-7, with D perhaps matching TRBD1 or TRBD2 (6 bases each). Trimming took 2 bases from V and 0 from J, leaving 11 bases between them. The CDR3 is made up of 15 amino acids. Germline CDR1 MDHEN, CDR2 SYDVKM.

This clone has a count of ten or more. This chain connects TRBV9 to TRBJ1-3; 7 bases line up with TRBD1. V trimming: 4 bases; J trimming: 0 bases; junction bases outside the gene matches: 7. Germline V gene data show CDR1 as SGDLS and CDR2 as YYNGEE. The CDR3 runs 16 residues. The CDR3 nucleotides read TGTGCCAGCAGCCTTCAGGACAGGCGCTCTGGAAACACCATATATTTT. As protein: CASSLQDRRSGNTIYF.

The chain combines TRBV20-1 with TRBJ2-3; perhaps TRBD2 as D (6 bases). Per germline, CDR1 DFQATT and CDR2 SNEGSKA (reference sequence). Trimming removed 2 bases at V and 0 bases at J, with 15 bases between. This CDR3 contains 16 residues. The CDR3 is CSARTGRGWSTDTQYF. The CDR3 nucleotides read TGCAGTGCTAGAACCGGGAGAGGTTGGAGCACAGATACGCAGTATTTT.

This clone was seen at least ten times. The chain joins TRBV11-1 to TRBJ1-2; D is perhaps TRBD1 (5 bases). The germline gives CDR1 SGHAT, CDR2 FQDESV (reference sequence). There are 13 residues in the CDR3. Trimming took 5 bases from V and 4 from J, leaving 11 bases between them. CDR3: CASSRGLIYGYTF. The CDR3 DNA reads as TGTGCCAGCAGCCGGGGACTGATCTATGGCTACACCTTC.

This clone has a count of ten or more. This sequence joins TRBV4-3 and TRBJ1-5; D is ambiguous. The germline V and J ends were trimmed by 4 bases and 6 bases, with 10 bases remaining between them. The CDR3 consists of 13 residues. In germline, CDR1 is LGHNA, CDR2 YSLEER. Written as DNA, the CDR3 is TGCGCCAGCAGCCGAGGGTGGGGTCAGCCCCAGCATTTT. Amino acids: CASSRGWGQPQHF.

On this clone itself: This may be a read error, as it is one base from a much larger clone. V is TRBV20-1 and J is TRBJ2-1; D may be TRBD2 (6 bases). CDR3 length: 16 residues. The germline V gene has CDR1 DFQATT and CDR2 SNEGSKA (reference sequence). V dropped 6 bases and J dropped 2 bases, with 20 bases sitting between them. The CDR3 sequence: CSAPGLAVSTYNEQFF. CDR3 nucleotides: TGCAGTGCCCCGGGACTGGCGGTGTCGACCTACAATGAGCAGTTCTTC.

The table lists this clone with many counts. The gene calls are TRBV6-1 and TRBJ2-5, with 7 bases aligning to TRBD2. The CDR3 has 15 amino acids. CDR1 is MNHNS, CDR2 SASEGT, per germline. Trimming removed 5 bases from V and 4 bases from J; junction bases left unmatched: 10. CDR3 bases: TGTGCCAGCAGTCCAGGGACTACGGGGAGAGAGACCCAGTACTTC. It translates to CASSPGTTGRETQYF.

The chain links TRBV7-8 to TRBJ2-7, with TRBD1 identical over 8 bases. Trimming removed 7 bases from V and 6 bases from J; junction bases left unmatched: 8. In germline, CDR1 is SGHVS, CDR2 FQNEAQ. This CDR3 is 13 amino acids long. Written as DNA, the CDR3 is TGTGCCAGCATCGCGACAGGGGCGGGCGAGCAGTACTTC. Amino acid sequence: CASIATGAGEQYF.

The sample holds many counts of this clone. This rearrangement joins TRBV20-1 to TRBJ2-2, with 9 bases identical to TRBD2. This CDR3 has 17 residues. Germline trimming cut 2 bases from V and 5 bases from J; bases unmatched to any gene: 12. Germline V gives CDR1 DFQATT, CDR2 SNEGSKA (reference sequence). CDR3 sequence reads: CSARSASGVGSTGELFF. The CDR3, as DNA: TGCAGTGCTAGAAGTGCTAGCGGGGTCGGTAGTACCGGGGAGCTGTTTTTT.

At least ten counts were recorded for this clone. The chain uses TRBV10-3 and TRBJ1-1; TRBD1 aligns across 9 bases. CDR3 size: 15 residues. Germline V gene sequence: CDR1 ENHRY, CDR2 SYGVKD. The ends lost 2 bases at V and 7 bases at J; junction bases unmatched: 8. As DNA, the CDR3 is TGTGCCATCAGTGAGACGGACAGGGGAGCCAGTGAAGCTTTCTTT. Its protein is CAISETDRGASEAFF.